In this sample, the clone carrying this T cell receptor beta chain turned up a few times. No antigen is known for it. The entry originates in a study of OX40 agonist ivuxolimab in advanced cancers. As for the study in general: Every 2 weeks, ivuxolimab was infused into the patients intravenously at between 0.01 and 10 mg/kg. Partial responses, seen in three patients, involved one hepatocellular carcinoma and two cutaneous melanomas.

Whole-study findings and limits: CD8+ T cells averaged more expanded clones than CD4+. Specificity for antigen went undetermined in the expanded peripheral T cells.

Profiled with immunoSEQ multiplex PCR; TCRdb holds only in-frame clones, not every one. Among about 66,000 clones listed, 85% to 90% were seen once. The J segment lost 0 bases and the V segment lost 6 bases, leaving 6 bases of the junction unmatched. The germline CDR1 and CDR2 sequences are SGHRS and YFSETQ. The CDR3 runs to 15 residues. This clonotype was sampled from an adult with an advanced solid tumor such as melanoma, head and neck, liver or kidney cancer. The J gene is TRBJ2-5, the V gene TRBV5-1, with 9 bases aligning to TRBD1. Sequenced material: CD4+ or CD8+ T cells sorted from blood, taken in a trial of the OX40 agonist ivuxolimab. The CDR3 DNA reads TGCGCCAGCACCCGGGACAGGGCCTACCAAGAGACCCAGTACTTC. It specifies CASTRDRAYQETQYF.